Below, 28 T cell receptor beta chains from the same sample are listed, as sequenced in a study of cytomegalovirus exposure and HLA in healthy donors (dated by TCRdb to 2015 to 2018). Libraries were prepared through the immunoSEQ multiplex PCR assay. The clones in this table, taken by TCRdb from immuneACCESS, are in-frame only. Not every clone is retained; where verified, under half of the shortfall comes from an unresolved V gene, and the cause of the rest is unknown. The sample table holds approximately 160,000 clones, of which approximately 96% were seen once. In total, the top ten clones hold 0.89% of the sample. Sequenced: PBMCs. These receptors all come from a young woman in good health and CMV-seronegative.

In nucleotides, the CDR3 is TGTGCCAGCAGCTTACAGGCGTGGGTTACCGGGGAGCTGTTTTTT. Amino acids: CASSLQAWVTGELFF. The gene calls are TRBV7-8 and TRBJ2-2; D unclear. Germline-derived CDR1 and CDR2 are SGHVS and FQNEAQ. The V end was cut by 2 bases, the J end by 5 bases, with 12 bases between. CDR3 length equals 15 residues.

The chain is built from TRBV5-6 and TRBJ2-3; D remains ambiguous. Germline CDR1 SGHDT, CDR2 YYEEEE. V shed 5 bases and J shed 3 bases, with 16 bases lying between them. This CDR3 is built from 15 residues. The CDR3 here is CASRSPRIVTDTQYF. CDR3 sequence (DNA): TGTGCCAGCAGATCACCGAGGATCGTTACAGATACGCAGTATTTT.

The chain joins TRBV27 to TRBJ2-7; 8 bases agree with TRBD1. The trim removed 5 bases at V and 3 bases at J, leaving 3 bases unmatched. This CDR3 is built from 13 residues. Germline loops: CDR1 MNHEY, CDR2 SMNVEV (reference sequence). The CDR3 here is CASSRQGYYEQYF. The DNA for the CDR3 is TGTGCCAGCAGTCGACAGGGGTACTACGAGCAGTACTTC.

This chain links TRBV18 with TRBJ1-4; 9 bases fit TRBD1. The germline gives CDR1 KGHSH, CDR2 LQKENI. The CDR3 covers 14 residues. V was clipped by 6 bases and J by 7 bases; unmatched bases: 6. This CDR3 reads CASSPGTGLEKLFF. DNA of the CDR3: TGTGCCAGCTCGCCCGGGACAGGGCTTGAAAAACTGTTTTTT.

This clone was recorded only once. The genes are TRBV5-4 and TRBJ1-4; D may be TRBD1 (5 bases). Germline assignment: CDR1 SGHNT and CDR2 YYREEE (reference sequence). V was trimmed by 4 bases and J by 2 bases, leaving 12 bases between them. The CDR3 contains 15 residues. DNA of the CDR3: TGTGCCAGCAGCGGTGGGGGGTCGACTAATGAAAAACTGTTTTTT. Residues: CASSGGGSTNEKLFF.

The rearrangement joins TRBV7-8 to TRBJ2-2; TRBD2 is a possible D gene (5 bases). The CDR3 loop spans 15 amino acids. The V end was cut by 3 bases, the J end by 5 bases, with 13 bases between. Per germline, CDR1 SGHVS and CDR2 FQNEAQ. The CDR3 loop is CASSLAGLGTGELFF. In DNA, the CDR3 is TGTGCCAGCAGCTTGGCGGGTCTGGGGACCGGGGAGCTGTTTTTT.

This chain links TRBV7-3 with TRBJ2-2; no definite D call. The CDR3 consists of 17 residues. V shed 0 bases and J shed 0 bases, with 11 bases lying between them. The germline gives CDR1 SGHTA, CDR2 FQGTGA. The CDR3 coding sequence is TGTGCCAGCAGCTTAACCCCCAGGCTTTCGAACACCGGGGAGCTGTTTTTT. Residues: CASSLTPRLSNTGELFF.

The chain has TRBV10-2 and TRBJ1-6, with TRBD1 identical over 7 bases. This CDR3 is built from 14 residues. The germline CDR1 and CDR2 sequences are WSHSY and SAAADI. The J segment lost 8 bases and the V segment lost 2 bases, leaving 3 bases of the junction unmatched. The chain's CDR3 is CASSETGADSPLHF. The CDR3 region has the DNA TGCGCCAGCAGTGAGACAGGGGCCGATTCACCCCTCCACTTT.

V is TRBV4-1 and J is TRBJ1-5; maybe TRBD1 (5 bases). Germline CDR1 is MGHRA and CDR2 is YSYEKL. The ends were cut back, 0 bases at V and 4 bases at J, with 10 bases in the middle. There are 15 residues in the CDR3. This CDR3 is CASSQDGAVNQPQHF. Written as DNA, the CDR3 is TGCGCCAGCAGCCAAGATGGGGCAGTTAATCAGCCCCAGCATTTT.

The genes are TRBV7-6 and TRBJ1-2; TRBD1 matches at 9 bases. The V gene's germline CDR1 is SGHVS and CDR2 FNYEAQ. The J segment lost 6 bases and the V segment lost 10 bases, leaving 9 bases of the junction unmatched. This CDR3 contains 13 residues. The CDR3 loop is CATLGTGNHGYTF. The DNA for the CDR3 is TGTGCCACTTTGGGGACAGGGAACCATGGCTACACCTTC.

J is TRBJ2-7 and V is TRBV29-1; tentative D call: TRBD2 (6 bases). Trimming stripped 7 bases from V and 4 bases from J, with 11 bases between. Germline CDR1 reads SQVTM; CDR2 reads ANQGSEA. This CDR3 is built from 11 residues. Written as DNA, the CDR3 is TGCAGCGCCGGGACTCAGTACGAGCAGTACTTC. Protein: CSAGTQYEQYF.

The chain uses TRBV5-6 and TRBJ2-5, with D tentatively TRBD1 (6 bases). The germline gives CDR1 SGHDT, CDR2 YYEEEE. There are 16 residues in the CDR3. Trimming took off 1 base at V and 2 bases at J, with 15 bases between the two ends. The CDR3 region is CASSLRVRGYQETQYF. The DNA for the CDR3 is TGTGCCAGCAGCTTGAGAGTTAGGGGGTATCAAGAGACCCAGTACTTC.

The chain has TRBV7-2 and TRBJ2-7, with 9 bases identical to TRBD1. Trimming cost V 5 bases and J 0 bases; bases outside gene matches: 5. This CDR3 has 15 residues. Germline V CDR1 and CDR2: SGHTA, FQGNSA. The CDR3 bases are TGTGCCAGCAGCCGGGACAGGGCCAGCTCCTACGAGCAGTACTTC. Protein sequence: CASSRDRASSYEQYF.

The chain couples TRBV28 to TRBJ1-6; 7 nucleotides agree with TRBD1. The germline V gene has CDR1 MDHEN and CDR2 SYDVKM. V dropped 7 bases and J dropped 0; count of bases not matched to a gene: 3. The CDR3 extends over 15 amino acids. The CDR3 coding sequence is TGTGCCAGCATCTCAGGGGGCTCCTATAATTCACCCCTCCACTTT. This translates into CASISGGSYNSPLHF.

The chain is built from TRBV9 and TRBJ2-7; D not resolved. CDR1 is SGDLS, CDR2 YYNGEE, per germline. Trimming took off 0 bases at V and 3 bases at J, with 16 bases between the two ends. The CDR3 loop spans 16 amino acids. The CDR3 region has the DNA TGTGCCAGCAGCGTAGCTCCTCAAAACTTTATCTACGAGCAGTACTTC. The encoded protein is CASSVAPQNFIYEQYF.

V is TRBV5-5 and J is TRBJ2-7, with a possible D match to TRBD2 (5 bases). The CDR3 has 14 amino acids. CDR1 is SGHKS, CDR2 YYEKEE, per germline (reference sequence). Trimming took off 2 bases at V and 4 bases at J, with 13 bases between the two ends. The CDR3 coding sequence is TGTGCCAGCAGCTTTCGGCACGGAGGTTACGAGCAGTACTTC. Encoded protein: CASSFRHGGYEQYF.

The chain carries TRBV5-1 and TRBJ1-1; the match to TRBD1 covers 9 bases. Trimming cost V 4 bases and J 1 base; bases outside gene matches: 2. In germline, CDR1 is SGHRS, CDR2 YFSETQ. The CDR3 has 14 residues. Written as DNA, the CDR3 is TGCGCCAGCAGCCCGGACAGGGGGAACACTGAAGCTTTCTTT. Residues: CASSPDRGNTEAFF.

This chain uses TRBV9 with TRBJ1-1; 7 bases fit TRBD1. The CDR3 spans 15 residues. V lost 3 bases and J lost 1; bases outside the gene matches: 6. Germline V CDR1 and CDR2: SGDLS, YYNGEE. The CDR3 DNA is TGTGCCAGCAGCGAATTACAGGGGAAGAACACTGAAGCTTTCTTT. Protein product: CASSELQGKNTEAFF.

Here the CDR3 reads CASGQSYNEQFF. CDR3 nucleotide sequence: TGTGCCAGCGGACAGAGCTACAATGAGCAGTTCTTC. The rearrangement joins TRBV30 to TRBJ2-1; a weak D match, TRBD1 (6 bases). The CDR3 has 12 residues. Deletions cut 8 bases from V and 3 bases from J, with 11 bases between. Germline-derived CDR1 and CDR2 are GTSNPN and SVGIG (reference sequence).

This rearrangement joins TRBV13 to TRBJ2-5, with D tentatively TRBD2 (5 bases). Per the germline V gene, CDR1 is PRHDT and CDR2 is FYEKMQ (reference sequence). The CDR3 has 16 residues. The V end was cut by 3 bases, the J end by 1 base, with 15 bases between. The CDR3, as DNA: TGTGCCAGCAGCTTTCATTTTGGGGAGTCCCAAGAGACCCAGTACTTC. Protein: CASSFHFGESQETQYF.

This sequence joins TRBV6-5 and TRBJ1-2, with 7 bases lining up with TRBD1. The CDR3 extends over 13 amino acids. V was clipped by 5 bases and J by 8 bases; unmatched bases: 8. Germline V lookup: CDR1 MNHEY, CDR2 SVGAGI. The CDR3 DNA sequence: TGTGCCAGCAGTCCTGGGACAGCTATGGGCTACACCTTC. Translating gives CASSPGTAMGYTF.

The V gene is TRBV6-1, the J gene TRBJ2-3; 8 positions agree with TRBD2. CDR3 length: 14 amino acids. V was pared by 2 bases and J by 6 bases, with 4 bases of the junction left unmatched. Looked up from germline, CDR1 is MNHNS and CDR2 is SASEGT. CDR3 in amino acids: CASSESGGADTQYF. CDR3 DNA sequence: TGTGCCAGCAGTGAATCGGGGGGGGCGGATACGCAGTATTTT.

The rearrangement uses TRBV30 and TRBJ1-2; 7 nucleotides line up with TRBD1. Germline V gene sequence: CDR1 GTSNPN, CDR2 SVGIG (reference sequence). This CDR3 comprises 13 residues. V was pared by 3 bases and J by 4 bases, with 5 bases of the junction left unmatched. CDR3 nucleotide sequence: TGTGCCTGGAGGACAGGGTATCTCTATGGCTACACCTTC. Protein sequence: CAWRTGYLYGYTF.

The V and J genes are TRBV18 and TRBJ2-7, with 8 positions matching TRBD2. Per the germline V gene, CDR1 is KGHSH and CDR2 is LQKENI. CDR3 length: 14 amino acids. V shed 3 bases and J 6 bases; nucleotides not matched to a gene: 7. The CDR3 DNA reads TGTGCCAGCTCACCTTCGGGGGGGCAAGGCGAGCAGTACTTC. Encoded protein: CASSPSGGQGEQYF.

This clone was counted between two and nine times. This rearrangement joins TRBV7-3 to TRBJ1-1, with TRBD1 as a possible D gene (6 bases). CDR1 is SGHTA and CDR2 is FQGTGA in the germline V gene. The CDR3 has 15 residues. V shed 5 bases and J shed 2 bases, with 15 bases lying between them. The DNA for the CDR3 is TGTGCCAGCAGCCGGAGACAGGAGCGTAACACTGAAGCTTTCTTT. This encodes CASSRRQERNTEAFF.

This sequence joins TRBV7-9 and TRBJ1-1; D remains ambiguous. Germline CDR1 and CDR2: SEHNR and FQNEAQ (reference sequence). This CDR3 is 12 amino acids long. V lost 3 bases and J 4 bases, leaving 6 bases between the germline ends. The CDR3 loop is CASSFSGTEAFF. CDR3 DNA: TGTGCCAGCAGCTTCTCCGGCACTGAAGCTTTCTTT.

This CDR3 is CASSLLTGTEAFF. The CDR3 nucleotides are TGTGCCAGCAGCTTACTGACAGGGACCGAAGCTTTCTTT. V and J are TRBV7-3 and TRBJ1-1, with 7 nucleotides matching TRBD1. Unmatched junction bases numbered 5, after V lost 2 bases and J lost 8 bases. This CDR3 is built from 13 residues. The germline V gene encodes CDR1 SGHTA and CDR2 FQGTGA.

The chain links TRBV5-4 to TRBJ2-6, with 12 nucleotides matching TRBD2. In germline, CDR1 is SGHNT, CDR2 YYREEE (reference sequence). This CDR3 region has 17 residues. V lost 5 bases and J lost 2; bases outside the gene matches: 5. Here the CDR3 DNA reads TGTGCCAGCAGTTCGACTAGCGGGGGCACTGGGGCCAACGTCCTGACTTTC. It specifies CASSSTSGGTGANVLTF.